The 11 T cell receptor beta chains listed next were all sequenced from one sample in a study of type 1 and type 2 diabetes patients. Genomic DNA was the PCR template. A primer set of 30 forward and 13 reverse primers amplified the CDR3. TCRdb re-analysed the multiplex PCR reads in MiXCR, keeping a single row per CDR3 protein. The data hold fewer than 350,000 distinct CDR3 sequences, with around 47% observed a single time. The material sequenced was peripheral blood mononuclear cells (PBMCs). These receptors all stem from a man between 18 and 29 years old with type 2 diabetes.

This rearrangement joins TRBV4-1 to TRBJ2-7; the match to TRBD2 covers 10 bases. The CDR3 contains 16 residues. V lost 0 bases, J lost 8 bases, and 10 bases stayed unmatched. Germline-derived CDR1 and CDR2 are MGHRA and YSYEKL. This CDR3 is CASSQDLGLAITKQYF. The CDR3 DNA reads TGCGCCAGCAGCCAAGATTTGGGACTAGCGATAACCAAGCAGTACTTC.

Ten or more counts support this clonotype. V usage is TRBV30 and J usage is TRBJ1-1, with D maybe TRBD1 (5 bases). The length of the CDR3 is 13 residues. CDR1 and CDR2 from the germline V gene are GTSNPN and SVGIG (reference sequence). V lost 4 bases to trimming and J lost 4 bases, with 13 bases between them. The CDR3 sequence is CAWKESRGTEAFF. The CDR3 DNA sequence: TGTGCCTGGAAGGAATCAAGGGGCACTGAAGCTTTCTTT.

A note on this clonotype: A much larger clone differs by one base, so this may be a read error. This chain joins TRBV2 and TRBJ2-2; TRBD2 is a possible D gene (5 bases). Germline lookup yields CDR1 SNHLY and CDR2 FYNNEI. This CDR3 has 12 residues. CDR3 sequence (DNA): TGTGCCAGCAGTAGGCCCACCGGGAAGCTGTTTTTT. It is translated as CASSRPTGKLFF.

The table lists this clonotype with a few counts. The J gene is TRBJ2-3, the V gene TRBV10-3; no definite D call. The V gene lost 3 bases and the J gene lost 4 bases, with 20 bases spanning the gap. Germline V gene data show CDR1 as ENHRY and CDR2 as SYGVKD. This CDR3 has 17 residues. The CDR3 reads CAISDDLMAVGADTQYF. The CDR3, as DNA: TGTGCCATCAGTGACGACCTAATGGCAGTAGGTGCAGATACGCAGTATTTT.

J is TRBJ2-3 and V is TRBV5-1; the D is unclear. Germline lookup yields CDR1 SGHRS and CDR2 YFSETQ. Between the trimmed V and J ends, which lost 4 bases and 3 bases, there was a span of 15 bases. The CDR3 is made up of 15 amino acids. The CDR3 DNA is TGCGCCAGCAGCCTAACATCGTCTGGGACAGATACGCAGTATTTT. This sequence encodes CASSLTSSGTDTQYF.

The chain links TRBV6-1 to TRBJ1-2; no clear D gene. V lost 4 bases and J lost 8, with 11 bases in between. Germline-derived CDR1 and CDR2 are MNHNS and SASEGT. The CDR3 runs 12 residues. The CDR3 sequence: CASSGGGSGYTF. The CDR3 DNA follows: TGTGCCAGCAGTGGGGGAGGGAGCGGCTACACCTTC.

The chain links TRBV5-4 to TRBJ1-4; tentatively, D is TRBD1 (5 bases). Trimming shortened V by 4 bases and J by 10 bases, and 17 bases separated the two germline ends. Germline CDR1 is SGHNT and CDR2 is YYREEE (reference sequence). This CDR3 is built from 14 residues. As DNA, the CDR3 is TGTGCCAGCAGCCCGTTCGGAGGGGCAGCAAAACTGTTTTTT. Translated: CASSPFGGAAKLFF.

Ten or more counts support this clonotype. The chain uses TRBV2 and TRBJ1-5, with D perhaps matching TRBD1 (5 bases). CDR1 SNHLY and CDR2 FYNNEI come from the germline V gene. The CDR3 totals 15 residues. Trimming took off 6 bases at V and 4 bases at J, with 16 bases between the two ends. This CDR3 is CASRIGDVRNQPQHF. Written as DNA, the CDR3 is TGTGCCAGCAGGATAGGGGACGTACGGAATCAGCCCCAGCATTTT.

This clonotype has ten or more counts. This sequence joins TRBV2 and TRBJ2-2, with 7 bases lining up with TRBD2. In germline, CDR1 is SNHLY, CDR2 FYNNEI. V was clipped by 6 bases and J by 7 bases; unmatched bases: 11. The CDR3 sequence is 15 residues long. The CDR3 loop is CASRIGTGGSGELFF. In DNA form, the CDR3 reads TGTGCCAGCAGAATCGGGACGGGAGGAAGCGGGGAGCTGTTTTTT.

The chain joins TRBV6-6 to TRBJ1-2; D gene unclear. V was cut by 8 bases and J by 10 bases, with 23 bases left in between. CDR1 is MNHNY and CDR2 is SVGAGI in the germline V gene (reference sequence). This CDR3 region has 14 residues. CDR3 sequence: CASSLTEPARDYTF. CDR3 DNA sequence: TGTGCCAGCTCGTTAACAGAACCCGCTAGAGACTACACCTTC.

This chain joins TRBV24-1 and TRBJ2-7; a weak D match, TRBD1 (6 bases). Trimming shortened V by 6 bases and J by 5 bases, and 10 bases separated the two germline ends. CDR1 is KGHDR and CDR2 is SFDVKD in the germline V gene. This CDR3 has 12 amino acids. The CDR3 region is CATSSGADEQYF. CDR3 nucleotide sequence: TGTGCCACCAGTTCAGGGGCCGACGAGCAGTACTTC.